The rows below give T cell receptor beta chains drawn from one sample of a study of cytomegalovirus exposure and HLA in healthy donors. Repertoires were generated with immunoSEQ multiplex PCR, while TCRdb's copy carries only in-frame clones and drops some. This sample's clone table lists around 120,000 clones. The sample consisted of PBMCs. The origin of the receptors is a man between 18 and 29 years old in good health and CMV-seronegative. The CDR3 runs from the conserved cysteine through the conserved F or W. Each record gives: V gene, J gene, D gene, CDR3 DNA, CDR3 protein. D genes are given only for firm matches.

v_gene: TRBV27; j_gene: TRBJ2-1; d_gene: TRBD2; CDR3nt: TGTGCCAGCAGTACAGCGACTAGCGGGAGGTACAATGAGCAGTTCTTC; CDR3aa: CASSTATSGRYNEQFF
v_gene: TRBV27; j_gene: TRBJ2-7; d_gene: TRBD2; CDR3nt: TGTGCCAGCAGTTTAAACGGGAGGGGGTACGAGCAGTACTTC; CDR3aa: CASSLNGRGYEQYF
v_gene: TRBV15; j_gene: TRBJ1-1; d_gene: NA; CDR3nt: TGTGCCACCAGCAGAGGGTCAGGGCGAACTGAAGCTTTCTTT; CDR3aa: CATSRGSGRTEAFF
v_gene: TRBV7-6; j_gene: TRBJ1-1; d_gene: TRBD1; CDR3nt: TGTGCCAGCAGCTCGGGACAGGGTGACACTGAAGCTTTCTTT; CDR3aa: CASSSGQGDTEAFF
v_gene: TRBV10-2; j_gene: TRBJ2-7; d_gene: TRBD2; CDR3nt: TGCGCCAGCAGAAGGACTAGCGGGACGAGCTCCTACGAGCAGTACTTC; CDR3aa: CASRRTSGTSSYEQYF
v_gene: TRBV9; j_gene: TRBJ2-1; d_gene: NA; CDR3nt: TGTGCCAGCAGCAGGGGTGTGGTCTCCTACAATGAGCAGTTCTTC; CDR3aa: CASSRGVVSYNEQFF
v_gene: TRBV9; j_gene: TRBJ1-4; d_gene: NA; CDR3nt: TGTGTCAGCAGCGAGACAGCCAGGAATGAAAAACTGTTTTTT; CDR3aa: CVSSETARNEKLFF
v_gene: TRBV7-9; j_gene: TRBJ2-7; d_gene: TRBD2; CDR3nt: TGTGCCAGCAGCGACTATAGCGGGGGGGCCCACGAGCAGTACTTC; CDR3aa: CASSDYSGGAHEQYF
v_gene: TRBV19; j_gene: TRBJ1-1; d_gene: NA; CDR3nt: TGTGCCAGTAGTATAGAGAACAGGGTGGGTGAAGCTTTCTTT; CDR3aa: CASSIENRVGEAFF
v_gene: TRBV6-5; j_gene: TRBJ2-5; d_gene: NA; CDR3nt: TGTGCCAGCAGGCCCACGGGACTTGGGGCCGAGACCCAGTACTTC; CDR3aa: CASRPTGLGAETQYF
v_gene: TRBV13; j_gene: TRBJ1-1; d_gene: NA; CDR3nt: TGTGCCAGCAGCTTGAGCAGGGTCGGCACTGAAGCTTTCTTT; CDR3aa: CASSLSRVGTEAFF
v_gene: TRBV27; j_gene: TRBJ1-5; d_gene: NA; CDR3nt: TGTGCCAGCAGTTTTTCACAGGATATAAGCAATCAGCCCCAGCATTTT; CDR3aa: CASSFSQDISNQPQHF
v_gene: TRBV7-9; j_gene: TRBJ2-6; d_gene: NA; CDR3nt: TGTGCCAGCAGCTCCCTGAGGTCCCGTCAAGGCTCTGGGGCCAACGTCCTGACTTTC; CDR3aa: CASSSLRSRQGSGANVLTF
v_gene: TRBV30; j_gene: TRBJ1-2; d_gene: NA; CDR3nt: TGTGCCTGGAGTGCGGGCTATGGCTACACCTTC; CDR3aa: CAWSAGYGYTF
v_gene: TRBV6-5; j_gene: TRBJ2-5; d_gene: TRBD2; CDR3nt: TGTGCCAGCAGTTACTCGGTAGCGGGAGGCCAAGAGACCCAGTACTTC; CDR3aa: CASSYSVAGGQETQYF
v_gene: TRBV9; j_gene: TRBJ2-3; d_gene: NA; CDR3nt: TGTGCCAGCAGCGGACTGGTGTCGAACACAGATACGCAGTATTTT; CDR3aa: CASSGLVSNTDTQYF
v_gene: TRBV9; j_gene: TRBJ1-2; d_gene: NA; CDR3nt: TGTGCCAGCAGCGTCTCCCCGGGGGAGACCGACTATGGCTACACCTTC; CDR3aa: CASSVSPGETDYGYTF
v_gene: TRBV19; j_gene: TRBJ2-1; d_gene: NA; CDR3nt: TGTGCCAGTAGTATAGGCCCGGGGGAGCAGTTCTTC; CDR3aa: CASSIGPGEQFF
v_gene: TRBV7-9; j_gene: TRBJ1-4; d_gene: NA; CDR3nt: TGTGCCAGCAGCTCCCCGGGACAACGAAATGAAAAACTGTTTTTT; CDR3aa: CASSSPGQRNEKLFF
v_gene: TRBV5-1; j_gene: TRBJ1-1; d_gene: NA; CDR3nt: TGCGCCAGCAGCTTTGGAGGACAGATGAACACTGAAGCTTTCTTT; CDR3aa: CASSFGGQMNTEAFF
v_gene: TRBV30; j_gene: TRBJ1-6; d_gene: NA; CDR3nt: TGTGCCTGGAGCACAGGGAATTCACCCCTCCACTTT; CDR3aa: CAWSTGNSPLHF
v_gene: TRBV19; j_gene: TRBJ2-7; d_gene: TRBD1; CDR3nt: TGTGCCAGTAGTTCGACAGGGGGGACCTACGAGCAGTACTTC; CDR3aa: CASSSTGGTYEQYF
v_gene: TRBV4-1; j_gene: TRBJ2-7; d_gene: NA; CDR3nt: TGCGCCAGCAGCCAAGGGAGGGAATTCCCCTCCTACGAGCAGTACTTC; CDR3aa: CASSQGREFPSYEQYF
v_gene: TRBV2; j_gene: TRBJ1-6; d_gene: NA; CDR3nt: TGTGCCAGCAGGACGAACTTCGGACAGAATAATTCACCCCTCCACTTT; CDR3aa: CASRTNFGQNNSPLHF
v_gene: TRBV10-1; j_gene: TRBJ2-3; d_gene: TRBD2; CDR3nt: TGCGCCAGCAGTGAGTGGCGGGGGACCGGCACAGATACGCAGTATTTT; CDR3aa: CASSEWRGTGTDTQYF
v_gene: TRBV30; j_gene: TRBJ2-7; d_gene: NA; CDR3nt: TGTGCCTGGAGTGTACAGGACAGTGTCTACGAGCAGTACTTC; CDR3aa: CAWSVQDSVYEQYF
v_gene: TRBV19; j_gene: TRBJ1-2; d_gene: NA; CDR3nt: TGTGCCAGTAGTATTGGTACAGACCTCTATGGCTACACCTTC; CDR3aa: CASSIGTDLYGYTF